A single sample gave rise to the 29 T cell receptor beta chains below, sequenced in a study of blood T cell repertoires in COVID-19. Sequencing was performed with immunoSEQ multiplex PCR; in TCRdb, only in-frame clones are kept and a portion is missing. In the table there are about 220,000 clones, 82% of which are singletons. The sample comprised PBMCs or T cells enriched from blood (not recorded which). These receptors were collected from a woman in her sixties who had recovered from COVID-19.

The chain carries TRBV19 and TRBJ1-3; the D gene is possibly TRBD1 (5 bases). Germline V gene lookup returns CDR1 LNHDA and CDR2 SQIVND (reference sequence). The CDR3 has 11 amino acids. V lost 4 bases, J lost 9 bases, and 7 bases lay in between. The CDR3 spells CASSNRLTIYF. As DNA, the CDR3 is TGTGCCAGTAGTAACAGGCTCACCATATATTTT.

A note on this clone: A junction end diverges from the germline sequence, so it may reflect a read error. The chain recombines TRBV6-4 with TRBJ2-3; a possible D gene is TRBD2 (5 bases). Germline lookup yields CDR1 MRHNA and CDR2 SNTAGT. The CDR3 covers 14 residues. CDR3: CASRDSIPGDTQYF. The CDR3 DNA reads TGTGCCAGCAGGGACTCGATTCCGGGAGATACGCAGTATTTT.

The chain recombines TRBV11-1 with TRBJ2-1, with 8 nucleotides matching TRBD1. Trimming took 8 bases from V and 2 from J; bases not matched to a gene: 2. Germline CDR1 and CDR2: SGHAT and FQDESV (reference sequence). This CDR3 has 13 residues. Written as DNA, the CDR3 is TGTGCCAGCGACAGGGGCCCCTACAATGAGCAGTTCTTC. Protein product: CASDRGPYNEQFF.

V gene TRBV7-2 combines with J gene TRBJ2-2; D gene unclear. V shed 4 bases and J shed 0 bases, with 12 bases lying between them. CDR3 length: 16 amino acids. From germline, CDR1 is SGHTA and CDR2 FQGNSA. The CDR3 spells CASSSEGGANTGELFF. Here the CDR3 DNA reads TGTGCCAGCAGCTCGGAAGGCGGAGCGAACACCGGGGAGCTGTTTTTT. Together with reference TRBV7-2 and TRBJ2-2, the CDR3 gives the full variable domain: GAGVSQSPSNKVTEKGKDVELRCDPISGHTALYWYRQSLGQGLEFLIYFQGNSAPDKSGLPSDRFSAERTGGSVSTLTIQRTQQEDSAVYLCASSSEGGANTGELFFGEGSRLTVL.

This CDR3 is CASSYSGARRNEQFF. In DNA, the CDR3 is TGTGCCAGCAGTTACTCGGGTGCCAGGCGAAATGAGCAGTTCTTC. The chain links TRBV6-5 to TRBJ2-1, with no clear D. The CDR3 consists of 15 residues. V shed 0 bases and J shed 7 bases, with 13 bases lying between them. Germline-derived CDR1 and CDR2 are MNHEY and SVGAGI.

The chain recombines TRBV10-3 with TRBJ2-7; a possible D gene is TRBD1 (6 bases). Germline V CDR1 and CDR2: ENHRY, SYGVKD. Trimming removed 6 bases from V and 0 bases from J, with 12 bases in between. The CDR3 length is 14 residues. Here the CDR3 reads CAIRSKDSSYEQYF. The CDR3 DNA sequence: TGTGCCATCAGATCAAAGGACAGCTCCTACGAGCAGTACTTC.

J is TRBJ1-2 and V is TRBV29-1; weak D call: TRBD1 (5 bases). The CDR3 spans 11 residues. V was cut by 2 bases and J by 6 bases, with 7 bases left in between. From germline, CDR1 is SQVTM and CDR2 ANQGSEA. CDR3 bases: TGCAGCGTTGAACGGGGGGATGGCTACACCTTC. Its translation: CSVERGDGYTF.

This sequence joins TRBV4-1 and TRBJ2-2; 8 bases map to TRBD1. This CDR3 has 14 residues. CDR1 and CDR2 from the germline V gene are MGHRA and YSYEKL. Trimming cost V 7 bases and J 4 bases; bases outside gene matches: 5. The CDR3 here is CASTDRGGTGELFF. CDR3 nucleotide sequence: TGCGCCAGCACCGACAGGGGAGGCACCGGGGAGCTGTTTTTT.

The CDR3 sequence is CASQTGGQGEKLFF. CDR3 DNA: TGTGCCAGCCAAACAGGGGGCCAAGGTGAAAAACTGTTTTTT. V usage is TRBV25-1 and J usage is TRBJ1-4, with 9 positions matching TRBD1. Germline CDR1 reads MGHDK; CDR2 reads SYGVNS. The CDR3 length is 14 residues. V was pared by 8 bases and J by 7 bases, with 8 bases of the junction left unmatched. Complete variable domain (other parts from reference TRBV25-1 and TRBJ1-4): EADIYQTPRYLVIGTGKKITLECSQTMGHDKMYWYQQDPGMELHLIHYSYGVNSTEKGDLSSESTVSRIRTEHFPLTLESARPSHTSQYLCASQTGGQGEKLFFGSGTQLSVL.

The J gene is TRBJ1-6, the V gene TRBV5-1; 7 bases are a match to TRBD1. This CDR3 region has 14 residues. Germline CDR1 is SGHRS and CDR2 is YFSETQ. The junction had 5 bases not matched to a gene; V was cut back by 4 bases and J by 7 bases. For the CDR3, the DNA is TGCGCCAGCAGCCAGGGACAGACCAATTCACCCCTCCACTTT. Protein: CASSQGQTNSPLHF. The whole variable domain, remainder taken from reference TRBV5-1 and TRBJ1-6, is KAGVTQTPRYLIKTRGQQVTLSCSPISGHRSVSWYQQTPGQGLQFLFEYFSETQRNKGNFPGRFSGRQFSNSRSEMNVSTLELGDSALYLCASSQGQTNSPLHFGNGTRLTVT.

The V call is TRBV25-1, the J call TRBJ1-3, with D unresolved. V lost 6 bases and J 2 bases, leaving 17 bases between the germline ends. This CDR3 has 16 amino acids. Germline assignment: CDR1 MGHDK and CDR2 SYGVNS. In DNA form, the CDR3 reads TGTGCCAGCAGGGGTGCGAGTTGGGCCCCTGGAAACACCATATATTTT. It yields the protein CASRGASWAPGNTIYF.

On this clone itself: Other nucleotide sequences from this sample produce the same CDR3. V is TRBV7-2 and J is TRBJ1-3; weak D call: TRBD1 (5 bases). The germline V and J ends were trimmed by 5 bases and 3 bases, with 14 bases remaining between them. Germline CDR1 and CDR2: SGHTA and FQGNSA. The CDR3 is 15 residues long. The chain's CDR3 is CASSLSGGSGNTIYF. The CDR3 region has the DNA TGTGCCAGCAGCCTAAGCGGGGGGAGTGGAAACACCATATATTTT. The full variable domain, in which reference TRBV7-2 and TRBJ1-3 provide the parts outside the CDR3, is GAGVSQSPSNKVTEKGKDVELRCDPISGHTALYWYRQSLGQGLEFLIYFQGNSAPDKSGLPSDRFSAERTGGSVSTLTIQRTQQEDSAVYLCASSLSGGSGNTIYFGEGSWLTVV.

The V call is TRBV5-4, the J call TRBJ2-1; maybe TRBD2 (6 bases). Germline CDR1 and CDR2: SGHNT and YYREEE (reference sequence). V lost 4 bases and J 9 bases, leaving 14 bases between the germline ends. The CDR3 has 13 amino acids. CDR3 in DNA: TGTGCCAGCAGCCGACTAGTTGAGAGTGAGCAGTTCTTC. Its translation is CASSRLVESEQFF.

This sequence joins TRBV7-2 and TRBJ2-1; 7 nucleotides agree with TRBD2. The V segment lost 4 bases and the J segment 4 bases; nucleotides outside the gene matches: 10. Germline-derived CDR1 and CDR2 are SGHTA and FQGNSA. The CDR3 spans 16 residues. The CDR3 sequence: CASSSAGTITYNEQFF. CDR3 coding DNA: TGTGCCAGCAGCTCCGCCGGGACTATAACATACAATGAGCAGTTCTTC.

This clone was seen just once. Written as DNA, the CDR3 is TGCAGTGCTAGTCCTAGCGGGTTCACAGATACGCAGTATTTT. It specifies CSASPSGFTDTQYF. J is TRBJ2-3 and V is TRBV20-1, with 8 bases lining up with TRBD2. This CDR3 contains 14 residues. The trim removed 3 bases at V and 2 bases at J, leaving 4 bases unmatched. Germline V lookup: CDR1 DFQATT, CDR2 SNEGSKA (reference sequence).

This clone occurred a few times. The rearrangement links TRBV3-1 (or the pseudogene TRBV3-2) to TRBJ1-1; a weak D match, TRBD1 (6 bases). The CDR3 is made up of 15 amino acids. Trimming pared 2 bases from V and 1 base from J, leaving 11 bases between. Germline V gives CDR1 LGHDT, CDR2 YNNKEL (reference sequence). The CDR3 DNA is TGTGCCAGCAGCCAACCTGGGACACAGAACACTGAAGCTTTCTTT. Residues: CASSQPGTQNTEAFF.

V gene TRBV29-1 combines with J gene TRBJ2-5; weak D call: TRBD2 (6 bases). The CDR3 is 13 amino acids. V lost 7 bases and J 2 bases, leaving 14 bases between the germline ends. The V gene's germline CDR1 is SQVTM and CDR2 ANQGSEA. The CDR3 here is CSASPGRQETQYF. The CDR3 nucleotides read TGCAGCGCTTCCCCAGGGAGGCAAGAGACCCAGTACTTC.

This sequence joins TRBV29-1 and TRBJ2-1; 8 nucleotides line up with TRBD2. Germline V gives CDR1 SQVTM, CDR2 ANQGSEA. Losses at the gene ends were 7 bases for V and 5 bases for J; bases not matched to a gene: 7. The CDR3 covers 13 residues. The chain's CDR3 is CSAPSGGNNEQFF. In DNA form, the CDR3 reads TGCAGCGCTCCCAGCGGGGGTAACAATGAGCAGTTCTTC.

The chain couples TRBV3-1 (or the pseudogene TRBV3-2) to TRBJ1-4; D is ambiguous. Germline CDR1 reads LGHDT; CDR2 reads YNNKEL (reference sequence). The ends were cut back, 3 bases at V and 0 bases at J, with 5 bases in the middle. The CDR3 totals 14 residues. CDR3 nucleotides: TGTGCCAGCAGCCAGTCTACAACTAATGAAAAACTGTTTTTT. This encodes CASSQSTTNEKLFF.

The rearrangement uses TRBV24-1 and TRBJ1-2, with a possible D match to TRBD1 (5 bases). CDR3 length equals 13 residues. The germline V and J ends were trimmed by 9 bases and 0 bases, with 10 bases remaining between them. Germline values: CDR1 KGHDR, CDR2 SFDVKD. CDR3 sequence reads: CATPAGTNYGYTF. The CDR3 DNA follows: TGTGCCACCCCAGCAGGGACTAACTATGGCTACACCTTC.

This clone was picked up one time. The chain links TRBV6-5 to TRBJ1-1; no clear D. Looked up from germline, CDR1 is MNHEY and CDR2 is SVGAGI. Trimming left V 2 bases short and J 3 bases short, with 10 bases between. The CDR3 consists of 14 residues. This CDR3 reads CASSYGSGDTEAFF. CDR3 DNA: TGTGCCAGCAGTTACGGGAGTGGGGACACTGAAGCTTTCTTT.

V usage is TRBV12-5 and J usage is TRBJ1-3, with a weak D call TRBD1 (6 bases). Trimming took off 1 base at V and 4 bases at J, with 8 bases between the two ends. The CDR3 totals 14 residues. The germline CDR1 and CDR2 sequences are LGHNT and FRNRAP. The CDR3 sequence is CASGLAGAGNTIYF. The DNA for the CDR3 is TGTGCTAGTGGTTTGGCAGGGGCAGGAAACACCATATATTTT.

The CDR3 bases are TGTGCCAGTAGGCATTCCGGGACAGGGGGCGACGAAAAACTGTTTTTT. Residues: CASRHSGTGGDEKLFF. This sequence joins TRBV19 and TRBJ1-4; 12 bases map to TRBD1. This CDR3 is built from 16 residues. Germline lookup yields CDR1 LNHDA and CDR2 SQIVND (reference sequence). Unmatched junction bases numbered 10, after V lost 6 bases and J lost 8 bases.

The chain has TRBV4-1 and TRBJ2-7; 9 bases fit TRBD2. V trimming: 7 bases; J trimming: 1 base; junction bases outside the gene matches: 11. Germline loops: CDR1 MGHRA, CDR2 YSYEKL. The CDR3 length is 16 residues. The CDR3: CASTPGGRGGSYEQYF. The CDR3 region has the DNA TGCGCCAGCACACCCGGAGGGCGGGGGGGTTCCTACGAGCAGTACTTC.

The genes are TRBV15 and TRBJ1-2; possible D gene TRBD1, 6 bases. V lost 3 bases to trimming and J lost 5 bases, with 13 bases between them. Germline lookup yields CDR1 LNHNV and CDR2 YYDKDF (reference sequence). This CDR3 has 14 residues. The CDR3 DNA sequence: TGTGCCACCAGCAGGGAGACAGGACTGTATGGCTACACCTTC. Its protein product is CATSRETGLYGYTF.

This clone has just a few counts. V and J are TRBV6-6 and TRBJ2-3, with D perhaps TRBD1 (8 bases). CDR3 length: 14 residues. The V gene's germline CDR1 is MNHNY and CDR2 SVGAGI (reference sequence). V lost 6 bases, J lost 6 bases, and 16 bases lay in between. The CDR3 coding sequence is TGTGCCAGCAGCTCCGGACAGGGAGGGGATACGCAGTATTTT. This encodes CASSSGQGGDTQYF.

This sequence joins TRBV7-2 and TRBJ1-5; TRBD1 might be the D (6 bases). V lost 3 bases to trimming and J lost 3 bases, with 12 bases between them. The germline V gene encodes CDR1 SGHTA and CDR2 FQGNSA. The CDR3 totals 15 residues. The CDR3: CASSLVQGTNQPQHF. CDR3 DNA: TGTGCCAGCAGCTTGGTCCAGGGGACCAATCAGCCCCAGCATTTT.

The V gene is TRBV5-1, the J gene TRBJ2-3, with a weak D call TRBD1 (6 bases). V lost 0 bases and J 0 bases, leaving 8 bases between the germline ends. The germline V gene encodes CDR1 SGHRS and CDR2 YFSETQ. This CDR3 comprises 15 residues. CDR3 in amino acids: CASSLGTASTDTQYF. For the CDR3, the DNA is TGCGCCAGCAGCTTGGGGACAGCAAGCACAGATACGCAGTATTTT.

The table lists this clone with a few counts. This chain uses TRBV9 with TRBJ2-3, with 11 bases aligning to TRBD2. Germline lookup yields CDR1 SGDLS and CDR2 YYNGEE. This CDR3 is built from 15 residues. The trim removed 3 bases at V and 4 bases at J, leaving 4 bases unmatched. CDR3 sequence: CASSATSGISDTQYF. The CDR3 DNA reads as TGTGCCAGCAGCGCGACTAGCGGGATTTCAGATACGCAGTATTTT.